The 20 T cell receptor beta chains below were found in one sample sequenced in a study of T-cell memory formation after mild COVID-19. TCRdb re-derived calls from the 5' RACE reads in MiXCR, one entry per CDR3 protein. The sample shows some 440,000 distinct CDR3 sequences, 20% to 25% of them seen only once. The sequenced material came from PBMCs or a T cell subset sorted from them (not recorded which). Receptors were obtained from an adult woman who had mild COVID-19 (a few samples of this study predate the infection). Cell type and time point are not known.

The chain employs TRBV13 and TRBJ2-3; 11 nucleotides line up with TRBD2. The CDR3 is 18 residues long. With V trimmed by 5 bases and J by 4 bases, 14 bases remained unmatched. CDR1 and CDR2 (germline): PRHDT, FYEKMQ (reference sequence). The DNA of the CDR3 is TGTGCCAGCAGCCGGGGACTAGCGGATCCCCTCCGGGCAGATACGCAGTATTTT. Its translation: CASSRGLADPLRADTQYF.

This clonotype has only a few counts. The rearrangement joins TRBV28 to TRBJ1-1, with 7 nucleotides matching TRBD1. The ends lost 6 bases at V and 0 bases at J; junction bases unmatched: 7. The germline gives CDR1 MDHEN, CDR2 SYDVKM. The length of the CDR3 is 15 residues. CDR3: CASRGAGQMNTEAFF. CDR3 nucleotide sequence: TGTGCCAGCAGGGGAGCGGGACAGATGAACACTGAAGCTTTCTTT.

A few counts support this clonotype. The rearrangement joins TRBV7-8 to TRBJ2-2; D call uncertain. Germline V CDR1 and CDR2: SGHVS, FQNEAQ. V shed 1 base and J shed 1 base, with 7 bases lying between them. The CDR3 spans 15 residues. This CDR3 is CASSLGWGNTGELFF. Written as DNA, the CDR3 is TGTGCCAGCAGCTTAGGTTGGGGGAACACCGGGGAGCTGTTTTTT. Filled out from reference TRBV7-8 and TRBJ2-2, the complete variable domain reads GAGVSQSPRYKVAKRGQDVALRCDPISGHVSLFWYQQALGQGPEFLTYFQNEAQLDKSGLPSDRFFAERPEGSVSTLKIQRTQQEDSAVYLCASSLGWGNTGELFFGEGSRLTVL.

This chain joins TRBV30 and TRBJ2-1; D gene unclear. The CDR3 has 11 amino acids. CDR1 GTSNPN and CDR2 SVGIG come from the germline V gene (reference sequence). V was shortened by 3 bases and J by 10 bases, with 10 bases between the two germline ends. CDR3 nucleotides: TGTGCCTGGAGCCACCCTGAAGAGCAGTTCTTC. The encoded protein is CAWSHPEEQFF.

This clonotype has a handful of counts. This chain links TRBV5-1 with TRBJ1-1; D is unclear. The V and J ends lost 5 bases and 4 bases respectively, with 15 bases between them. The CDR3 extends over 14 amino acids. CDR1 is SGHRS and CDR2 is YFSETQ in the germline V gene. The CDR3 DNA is TGCGCCAGCAGGAGCCGGACTTCGGTCACTGAAGCTTTCTTT. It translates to CASRSRTSVTEAFF.

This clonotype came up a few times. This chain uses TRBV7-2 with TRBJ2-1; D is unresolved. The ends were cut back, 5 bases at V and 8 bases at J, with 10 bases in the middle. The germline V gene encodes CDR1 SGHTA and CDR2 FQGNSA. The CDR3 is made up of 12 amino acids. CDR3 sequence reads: CASSPPFDEQFF. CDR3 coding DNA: TGTGCCAGCAGCCCACCTTTTGATGAGCAGTTCTTC.

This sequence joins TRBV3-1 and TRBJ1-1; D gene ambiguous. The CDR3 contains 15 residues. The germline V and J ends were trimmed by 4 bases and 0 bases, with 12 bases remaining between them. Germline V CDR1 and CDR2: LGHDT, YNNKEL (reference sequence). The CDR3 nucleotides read TGTGCCAGCAGCCCCACCCAGCTCTTGAACACTGAAGCTTTCTTT. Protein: CASSPTQLLNTEAFF.

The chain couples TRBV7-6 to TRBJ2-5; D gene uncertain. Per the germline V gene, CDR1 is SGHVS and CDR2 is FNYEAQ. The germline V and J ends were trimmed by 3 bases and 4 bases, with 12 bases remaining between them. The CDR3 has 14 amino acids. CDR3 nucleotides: TGTGCCAGCAGCTTTGGACCGTCTTCAGAGACCCAGTACTTC. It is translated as CASSFGPSSETQYF. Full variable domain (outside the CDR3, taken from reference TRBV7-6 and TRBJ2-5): GAGVSQSPRYKVTKRGQDVALRCDPISGHVSLYWYRQALGQGPEFLTYFNYEAQQDKSGLPNDRFSAERPEGSISTLTIQRTEQRDSAMYRCASSFGPSSETQYFGPGTRLLVL.

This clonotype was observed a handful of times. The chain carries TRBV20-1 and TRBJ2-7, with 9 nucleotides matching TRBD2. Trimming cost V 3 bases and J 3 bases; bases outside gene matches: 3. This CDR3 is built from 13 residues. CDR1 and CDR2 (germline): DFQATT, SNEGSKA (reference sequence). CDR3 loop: CSASGTSNYEQYF. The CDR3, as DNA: TGCAGTGCTAGCGGGACTAGCAACTACGAGCAGTACTTC.

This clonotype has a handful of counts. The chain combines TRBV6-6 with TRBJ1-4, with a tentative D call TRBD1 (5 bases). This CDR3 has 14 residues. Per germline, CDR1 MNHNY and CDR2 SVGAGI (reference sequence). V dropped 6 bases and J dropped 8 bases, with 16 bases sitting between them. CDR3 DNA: TGTGCCAGCAGGACCCACGGGGGGTCGGAAAAACTGTTTTTT. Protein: CASRTHGGSEKLFF.

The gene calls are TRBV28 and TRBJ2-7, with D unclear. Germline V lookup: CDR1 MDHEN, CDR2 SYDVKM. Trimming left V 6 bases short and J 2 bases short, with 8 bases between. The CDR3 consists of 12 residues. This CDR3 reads CASRRSPYEQYF. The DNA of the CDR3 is TGTGCCAGCAGGCGGTCCCCCTACGAGCAGTACTTC.

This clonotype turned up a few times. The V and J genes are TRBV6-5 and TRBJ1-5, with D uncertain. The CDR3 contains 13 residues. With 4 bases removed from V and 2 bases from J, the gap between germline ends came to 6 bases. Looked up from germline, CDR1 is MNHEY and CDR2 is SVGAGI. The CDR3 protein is CASSWRGNQPQHF. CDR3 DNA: TGTGCCAGCAGTTGGAGGGGCAATCAGCCCCAGCATTTT.

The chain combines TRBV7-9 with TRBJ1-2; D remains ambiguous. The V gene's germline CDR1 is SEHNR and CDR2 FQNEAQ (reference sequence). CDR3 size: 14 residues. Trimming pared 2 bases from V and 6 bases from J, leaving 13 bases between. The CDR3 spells CASSLSRQDDGYTF. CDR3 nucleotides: TGTGCCAGCAGCTTAAGCAGGCAGGACGATGGCTACACCTTC. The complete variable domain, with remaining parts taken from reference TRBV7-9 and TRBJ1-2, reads DTGVSQNPRHKITKRGQNVTFRCDPISEHNRLYWYRQTLGQGPEFLTYFQNEAQLEKSRLLSDRFSAERPKGSFSTLEIQRTEQGDSAMYLCASSLSRQDDGYTFGSGTRLTVV.

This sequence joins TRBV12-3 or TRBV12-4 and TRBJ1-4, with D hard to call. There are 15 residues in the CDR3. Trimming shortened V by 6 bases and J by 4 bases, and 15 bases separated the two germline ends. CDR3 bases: TGTGCCAGCAGACCCGGAGGCAGTTATAATGAAAAACTGTTTTTT. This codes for CASRPGGSYNEKLFF.

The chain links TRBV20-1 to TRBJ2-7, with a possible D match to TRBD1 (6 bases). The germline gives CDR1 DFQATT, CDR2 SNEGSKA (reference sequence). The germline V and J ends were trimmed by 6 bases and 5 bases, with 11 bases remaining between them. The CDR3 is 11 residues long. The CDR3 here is CSAPRGDEQYF. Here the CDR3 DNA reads TGCAGTGCACCCAGGGGTGACGAGCAGTACTTC.

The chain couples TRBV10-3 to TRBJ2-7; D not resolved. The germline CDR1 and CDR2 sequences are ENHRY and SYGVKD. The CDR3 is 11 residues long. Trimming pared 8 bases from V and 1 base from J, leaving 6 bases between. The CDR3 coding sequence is TGTGCCATCGGGCAATCCTACGAGCAGTACTTC. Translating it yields CAIGQSYEQYF.

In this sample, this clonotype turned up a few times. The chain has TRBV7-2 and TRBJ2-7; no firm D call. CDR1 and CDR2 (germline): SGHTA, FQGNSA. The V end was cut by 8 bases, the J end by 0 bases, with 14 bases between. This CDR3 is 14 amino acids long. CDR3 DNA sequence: TGTGCCAGCGGGCAGGTCGAAAGCTCCTACGAGCAGTACTTC. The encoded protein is CASGQVESSYEQYF.

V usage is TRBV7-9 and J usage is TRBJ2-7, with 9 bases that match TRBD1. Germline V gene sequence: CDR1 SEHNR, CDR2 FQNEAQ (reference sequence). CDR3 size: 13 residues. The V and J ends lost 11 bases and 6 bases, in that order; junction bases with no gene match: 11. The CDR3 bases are TGTGCCGGAACGGGACAGGGTAAGAGCGAGCAGTACTTC. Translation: CAGTGQGKSEQYF.

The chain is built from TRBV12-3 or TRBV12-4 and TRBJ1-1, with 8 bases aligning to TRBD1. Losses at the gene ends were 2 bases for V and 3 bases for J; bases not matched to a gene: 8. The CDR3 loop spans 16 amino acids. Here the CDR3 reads CASSLTGTGGYTEAFF. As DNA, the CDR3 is TGTGCCAGCAGTTTAACCGGGACAGGCGGGTACACTGAAGCTTTCTTT.

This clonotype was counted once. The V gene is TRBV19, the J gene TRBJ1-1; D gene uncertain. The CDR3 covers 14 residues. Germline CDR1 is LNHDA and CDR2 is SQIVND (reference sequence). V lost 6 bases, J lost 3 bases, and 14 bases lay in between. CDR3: CASSPLGLDTEAFF. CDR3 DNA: TGTGCCAGTAGCCCGTTGGGTTTGGACACTGAAGCTTTCTTT. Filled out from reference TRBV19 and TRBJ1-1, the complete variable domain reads DGGITQSPKYLFRKEGQNVTLSCEQNLNHDAMYWYRQDPGQGLRLIYYSQIVNDFQKGDIAEGYSVSREKKESFPLTVTSAQKNPTAFYLCASSPLGLDTEAFFGQGTRLTVV.